This passage covers 30 T cell receptor beta chains from one sample sequenced in a study of OX40 agonist ivuxolimab in advanced cancers. Sequenced by immunoSEQ multiplex PCR; TCRdb stores in-frame clones only, minus some. This table has about 53,000 clones, 70% to 85% appearing once. The material was CD4+ or CD8+ T cells sorted from blood, obtained in a trial of the OX40 agonist ivuxolimab. The receptor source for this set is an adult with an advanced solid tumor such as melanoma, head and neck, liver or kidney cancer.

The rearrangement joins TRBV27 to TRBJ2-7; D might be TRBD2 (5 bases). The CDR3 has 16 residues. Germline V gene lookup returns CDR1 MNHEY and CDR2 SMNVEV (reference sequence). V gave up 5 bases and J gave up 5 bases, with 22 bases separating them. This chain's CDR3 is CASSLSRTFSLDEQYF. DNA of the CDR3: TGTGCCAGCAGTCTTTCCCGGACTTTCAGCCTGGACGAGCAGTACTTC.

This clone was detected once. V and J are TRBV5-1 and TRBJ2-7; D call uncertain. V was cut by 3 bases and J by 6 bases, with 13 bases left in between. The CDR3 covers 13 residues. The germline V gene encodes CDR1 SGHRS and CDR2 YFSETQ. CDR3 sequence reads: CASSSLRSGEQYF. The CDR3 DNA follows: TGCGCCAGCAGCTCCCTAAGGTCAGGCGAGCAGTACTTC.

This clone was found a few times. This sequence joins TRBV6-1 and TRBJ2-1; D remains unclear. This CDR3 has 11 amino acids. Trimming removed 6 bases from V and 5 bases from J, with 5 bases in between. From germline, CDR1 is MNHNS and CDR2 SASEGT. This chain's CDR3 is CASRFNNEQFF. The CDR3 DNA is TGTGCCAGCAGGTTTAACAATGAGCAGTTCTTC.

V gene TRBV29-1 combines with J gene TRBJ1-1; D unresolved. Per the germline V gene, CDR1 is SQVTM and CDR2 is ANQGSEA. Deletions cut 0 bases from V and 1 base from J, with 9 bases between. This CDR3 spans 14 amino acids. The CDR3 reads CSVEDIQSNTEAFF. DNA of the CDR3: TGCAGCGTTGAAGATATCCAGTCGAACACTGAAGCTTTCTTT.

The chain employs TRBV29-1 and TRBJ1-2; perhaps TRBD1 as D (5 bases). Trimming left V 8 bases short and J 4 bases short, with 17 bases between. CDR1 and CDR2 from the germline V gene are SQVTM and ANQGSEA. This CDR3 has 13 residues. CDR3 DNA sequence: TGCAGCCCGGGGCCGTCTGACCTCTATGGCTACACCTTC. It codes for CSPGPSDLYGYTF.

The rearrangement uses TRBV30 and TRBJ2-2; D remains unclear. Deletions cut 3 bases from V and 4 bases from J, with 15 bases between. Germline V CDR1 and CDR2: GTSNPN, SVGIG (reference sequence). The CDR3 extends over 15 amino acids. CDR3 region: CAWRGRTGTTGELFF. The CDR3 DNA reads TGTGCCTGGAGGGGCAGGACCGGTACCACCGGGGAGCTGTTTTTT.

The V and J genes are TRBV15 and TRBJ2-7; 9 nucleotides agree with TRBD1. This CDR3 region has 16 residues. Germline lookup yields CDR1 LNHNV and CDR2 YYDKDF (reference sequence). Germline trimming cut 0 bases from V and 5 bases from J; bases unmatched to any gene: 8. The CDR3 region has the DNA TGTGCCACCAGCAGAGATGAGGGGACAGGGTACGACGAGCAGTACTTC. It codes for CATSRDEGTGYDEQYF.

For this clone: Other nucleotide sequences from this sample produce the same CDR3. V usage is TRBV7-9 and J usage is TRBJ2-5; D gene ambiguous. In germline, CDR1 is SEHNR, CDR2 FQNEAQ (reference sequence). The CDR3 loop spans 11 amino acids. V dropped 0 bases and J dropped 4 bases, with 0 bases sitting between them. Written as DNA, the CDR3 is TGTGCCAGCAGCTTAGCAGAGACCCAGTACTTC. It yields the protein CASSLAETQYF.

This clone has a handful of counts. The chain combines TRBV5-1 with TRBJ1-4, with D unresolved. In germline, CDR1 is SGHRS, CDR2 YFSETQ. The V gene lost 3 bases and the J gene lost 6 bases, with 12 bases spanning the gap. The CDR3 is 14 residues long. For the CDR3, the DNA is TGCGCCAGCAGCTCCGGCAGGCGGGATGAAAAACTGTTTTTT. Its translation is CASSSGRRDEKLFF.

The chain has TRBV4-1 and TRBJ1-5; D unresolved. V was trimmed by 7 bases and J by 9 bases, leaving 10 bases between them. Germline V lookup: CDR1 MGHRA, CDR2 YSYEKL. CDR3 length equals 11 residues. The CDR3 is CASTLGRPQHF. The CDR3 coding sequence is TGCGCCAGCACCCTAGGACGGCCCCAGCATTTT.

The chain couples TRBV18 to TRBJ2-1; TRBD2 agrees at 11 bases. Trimming removed 0 bases from V and 0 bases from J; junction bases left unmatched: 7. There are 19 residues in the CDR3. Germline CDR1 and CDR2: KGHSH and LQKENI. The CDR3 sequence is CASSPPGLAVIRSYNEQFF. The CDR3 DNA follows: TGTGCCAGCTCACCACCGGGACTAGCGGTGATTCGCTCCTACAATGAGCAGTTCTTC. The variable domain in full, completed from reference TRBV18 and TRBJ2-1, reads NAGVMQNPRHLVRRRGQEARLRCSPMKGHSHVYWYRQLPEEGLKFMVYLQKENIIDESGMPKERFSAEFPKEGPSILRIQQVVRGDSAAYFCASSPPGLAVIRSYNEQFFGPGTRLTVL.

This clone was detected only a few times. This chain connects TRBV7-2 to TRBJ2-3; D is perhaps TRBD1 or TRBD2 (5 bases each). The germline gives CDR1 SGHTA, CDR2 FQGNSA. This CDR3 comprises 15 residues. V lost 1 base, J lost 2 bases, and 10 bases lay in between. For the CDR3, the DNA is TGTGCCAGCAGCTTAGACCGGGGCAACACAGATACGCAGTATTTT. This gives the protein CASSLDRGNTDTQYF.

CDR3 in amino acids: CASNRAFHEQYF. CDR3 DNA: TGTGCCAGCAACAGGGCATTCCACGAGCAGTACTTC. This chain links TRBV6-6 with TRBJ2-7, with D perhaps TRBD1 (6 bases). Trimming took 7 bases from V and 5 from J, leaving 12 bases between them. The CDR3 extends over 12 amino acids. CDR1 MNHNY and CDR2 SVGAGI come from the germline V gene (reference sequence).

The chain uses TRBV6-6 and TRBJ2-2; D possibly corresponds to TRBD2 (5 bases). CDR3 length: 16 residues. The V and J ends lost 3 bases and 5 bases respectively, with 16 bases between them. From germline, CDR1 is MNHNY and CDR2 SVGAGI (reference sequence). As DNA, the CDR3 is TGTGCCAGCAGTTATTTTGGTCCAACGGGGACCGGGGAGCTGTTTTTT. This gives the protein CASSYFGPTGTGELFF.

J is TRBJ2-3 and V is TRBV5-6, with 7 bases that match TRBD2. The CDR3 spans 16 residues. Trimming cost V 0 bases and J 2 bases; bases outside gene matches: 6. Germline CDR1 reads SGHDT; CDR2 reads YYEEEE. This CDR3 is CASSLGASGFTDTQYF. CDR3 nucleotides: TGTGCCAGCAGCTTGGGGGCTAGCGGATTCACAGATACGCAGTATTTT.

The chain has TRBV10-3 and TRBJ2-3; D may be TRBD2 (7 bases). The germline CDR1 and CDR2 sequences are ENHRY and SYGVKD. V was cut by 10 bases and J by 2 bases, with 13 bases left in between. The CDR3 sequence is 13 residues long. The CDR3 is CANAGGPTDTQYF. The CDR3 bases are TGTGCCAATGCCGGGGGGCCCACAGATACGCAGTATTTT.

The chain couples TRBV29-1 to TRBJ2-7; D is undetermined. The CDR3 runs to 10 residues. V was cut by 7 bases and J by 6 bases, with 10 bases left in between. Germline-derived CDR1 and CDR2 are SQVTM and ANQGSEA. The CDR3 region has the DNA TGCAGCGGGGGTGAGAGCGAGCAGTACTTC. Protein: CSGGESEQYF.

For this clone: The CDR3 carries no conserved terminal phenylalanine or tryptophan, so it likely arises from a read error. V usage is TRBV11-3 and J usage is TRBJ2-7; the match to TRBD1 covers 7 bases. The CDR3 has 12 residues. The germline V gene has CDR1 SGHNT and CDR2 YENEEA. V shed 3 bases, J shed 4 bases, and the junction held 0 bases outside the gene matches. The CDR3 DNA reads as TGTGCCAGCAGCTTGACAGGGTACGAGCAGTACCTC. This gives the protein CASSLTGYEQYL.

The rearrangement links TRBV5-1 to TRBJ2-3; D is perhaps TRBD2 (5 bases). Germline CDR1 reads SGHRS; CDR2 reads YFSETQ. This CDR3 spans 15 amino acids. V lost 4 bases to trimming and J lost 0 bases, with 12 bases between them. This chain's CDR3 is CASSPRRTSTDTQYF. CDR3 in DNA: TGCGCCAGCAGCCCACGCAGGACTAGCACAGATACGCAGTATTTT.

The rearrangement joins TRBV7-2 to TRBJ2-4; 9 bases agree with TRBD1. Germline trimming cut 5 bases from V and 0 bases from J; bases unmatched to any gene: 5. CDR3 size: 16 residues. Germline CDR1 SGHTA, CDR2 FQGNSA. The CDR3 region is CASSEDRGRAKNIQYF. The DNA of the CDR3 is TGTGCCAGCAGCGAAGACAGGGGGAGAGCCAAAAACATTCAGTACTTC.

The gene calls are TRBV12-5 and TRBJ2-7; 9 bases map to TRBD1. Losses at the gene ends were 0 bases for V and 7 bases for J; bases not matched to a gene: 10. Germline CDR1 and CDR2: LGHNT and FRNRAP. This CDR3 comprises 16 residues. This CDR3 is CASGLVRGQGAGEQYF. The CDR3 DNA reads TGTGCTAGTGGTTTGGTACGGGGACAGGGAGCAGGGGAGCAGTACTTC.

The J gene is TRBJ2-3, the V gene TRBV25-1; 7 bases map to TRBD2. Per germline, CDR1 MGHDK and CDR2 SYGVNS. Trimming removed 4 bases from V and 3 bases from J; junction bases left unmatched: 16. The CDR3 length is 18 residues. The CDR3 coding sequence is TGTGCCAGCAGTGGGGGGGTTCTAGCGGCCAGCAAGACAGATACGCAGTATTTT. Encoded protein: CASSGGVLAASKTDTQYF.

The gene calls are TRBV5-1 and TRBJ1-6; D not certain. The V and J ends lost 0 bases and 1 base respectively, with 14 bases between them. Germline V gives CDR1 SGHRS, CDR2 YFSETQ. CDR3 length equals 18 residues. In nucleotides, the CDR3 is TGCGCCAGCAGCTTGGAGCCCCCAAGGTCTTCCTATAATTCACCCCTCCACTTT. This codes for CASSLEPPRSSYNSPLHF.

This clone was detected only a few times. This sequence joins TRBV5-4 and TRBJ1-3, with D possibly matching TRBD1 (5 bases). This CDR3 is built from 17 residues. Germline V gene data show CDR1 as SGHNT and CDR2 as YYREEE (reference sequence). With 4 bases removed from V and 0 bases from J, the gap between germline ends came to 17 bases. The CDR3 is CASSRSGGPNSGNTIYF. The CDR3 nucleotides read TGTGCCAGCAGCCGGTCCGGGGGACCCAACTCTGGAAACACCATATATTTT.

The chain employs TRBV14 and TRBJ1-2; TRBD1 is a possible D gene (6 bases). Germline assignment: CDR1 SGHDN and CDR2 FVKESK. Trimming removed 8 bases at V and 6 bases at J, with 16 bases between. The CDR3 runs to 13 residues. The CDR3 sequence is CASSVRGYDGYTF. In nucleotides, the CDR3 is TGTGCCAGCTCCGTCAGGGGATACGATGGCTACACCTTC.

This clone came up a few times. The chain couples TRBV6-1 to TRBJ2-2; possibly TRBD1 for D (5 bases). The germline CDR1 and CDR2 sequences are MNHNS and SASEGT. The CDR3 totals 15 residues. Trimming pared 3 bases from V and 0 bases from J, leaving 8 bases between. CDR3 sequence reads: CASSERQTNTGELFF. The CDR3 region has the DNA TGTGCCAGCAGTGAGCGACAGACGAACACCGGGGAGCTGTTTTTT.

This clone was seen a single time. This chain uses TRBV7-3 with TRBJ2-2; tentative D call: TRBD2 (6 bases). The germline V gene has CDR1 SGHTA and CDR2 FQGTGA. This CDR3 is built from 18 residues. V lost 1 base, J lost 3 bases, and 18 bases lay in between. In nucleotides, the CDR3 is TGTGCCAGCAGCTTAAGCGCCAGGAGCGGGTTGGACACCGGGGAGCTGTTTTTT. This translates into CASSLSARSGLDTGELFF. Combining the CDR3 with reference TRBV7-3 and TRBJ2-2 gives the whole variable domain GAGVSQTPSNKVTEKGKYVELRCDPISGHTALYWYRQSLGQGPEFLIYFQGTGAADDSGLPNDRFFAVRPEGSVSTLKIQRTERGDSAVYLCASSLSARSGLDTGELFFGEGSRLTVL.

V usage is TRBV15 and J usage is TRBJ1-2; tentatively, D is TRBD1 (5 bases). Germline V gene lookup returns CDR1 LNHNV and CDR2 YYDKDF (reference sequence). V shed 6 bases and J shed 3 bases, with 11 bases lying between them. The CDR3 totals 13 residues. The CDR3 sequence: CATSPGTDYGYTF. The CDR3 region has the DNA TGTGCCACCAGTCCGGGGACCGACTATGGCTACACCTTC.

DNA of the CDR3: TGTGCCAGCAGCTCGCAGGGGAAGAGTAACTATGGCTACACCTTC. It is translated as CASSSQGKSNYGYTF. The rearrangement links TRBV11-1 to TRBJ1-2, with D possibly matching TRBD1 (6 bases). The V end lost 4 bases, the J end lost 1 base, and 13 bases lay between the germline ends. The germline V gene has CDR1 SGHAT and CDR2 FQDESV (reference sequence). This CDR3 spans 15 amino acids.

This rearrangement joins TRBV29-1 to TRBJ2-5, with a tentative D call TRBD1 (5 bases). The CDR3 is 11 residues long. Trimming took off 6 bases at V and 4 bases at J, with 9 bases between the two ends. Per germline, CDR1 SQVTM and CDR2 ANQGSEA. CDR3 in amino acids: CSVREPETQYF. The CDR3, as DNA: TGCAGCGTCAGGGAACCAGAGACCCAGTACTTC.